These 13 T cell receptor beta chains were sequenced from one sample in a study of shared clonotypes between healthy human individuals. Naivety among CD8 cells was defined by CD45RO negativity and positive CCR7 selection, thereby excluding terminally differentiated effector memory CD45RA+ cells. The assay was immunoSEQ multiplex PCR, and TCRdb's table has in-frame clones only and misses some. The sample includes some 2.1 million clones, roughly 95% seen only once; the top ten take 1.5% to 2%. The sample comprised naive CD8+ T cells from PBMCs. The source is a man younger than 35 in good health. Some clones in this sample may be carry-over from other donors' samples.

V and J are TRBV25-1 and TRBJ2-3; D is uncertain. CDR3 length: 11 amino acids. Germline V lookup: CDR1 MGHDK, CDR2 SYGVNS. Trimming stripped 4 bases from V and 8 bases from J, with 7 bases between. Written as DNA, the CDR3 is TGTGCCAGCAGTGCCGTAGGTACGCAGTATTTT. Translation gives CASSAVGTQYF.

The chain links TRBV9 to TRBJ2-1, with 7 nucleotides matching TRBD1. The V segment lost 0 bases and the J segment 8 bases; nucleotides outside the gene matches: 8. The CDR3 sequence is 15 residues long. Germline CDR1 SGDLS, CDR2 YYNGEE. CDR3 region: CASSVAGGLSDEQFF. The CDR3, as DNA: TGTGCCAGCAGCGTAGCAGGGGGTCTTAGCGATGAGCAGTTCTTC.

This clone was seen a handful of times. This chain links TRBV29-1 with TRBJ2-1; the D gene is possibly TRBD2 (6 bases). Germline lookup yields CDR1 SQVTM and CDR2 ANQGSEA. Trimming removed 0 bases from V and 2 bases from J, with 11 bases in between. The CDR3 is 15 amino acids. DNA for the CDR3: TGCAGCGTTGAAGATGGAGGGCCAACCTACAATGAGCAGTTCTTC. Its translation: CSVEDGGPTYNEQFF.

This clone was detected only once. The chain joins TRBV7-6 to TRBJ2-6; tentative D call: TRBD2 (7 bases). V was trimmed by 5 bases and J by 0 bases, leaving 17 bases between them. Germline V lookup: CDR1 SGHVS, CDR2 FNYEAQ. The CDR3 spans 18 residues. The CDR3 nucleotides are TGTGCCAGCAGCCCACTGGGGGGGGCCCTCTCTGGGGCCAACGTCCTGACTTTC. Its protein product is CASSPLGGALSGANVLTF.

The chain combines TRBV19 with TRBJ2-1, with 16 bases identical to TRBD2. Looked up from germline, CDR1 is LNHDA and CDR2 is SQIVND (reference sequence). There are 19 residues in the CDR3. V was clipped by 2 bases and J by 2 bases; unmatched bases: 6. CDR3 DNA: TGTGCCAGTAGTATAAGGGGACTAGCGGGAGGGAACACCTACAATGAGCAGTTCTTC. Translating it yields CASSIRGLAGGNTYNEQFF.

This chain links TRBV9 with TRBJ2-3, with 7 bases fitting TRBD2. CDR3 length: 16 residues. V trimming: 0 bases; J trimming: 2 bases; junction bases outside the gene matches: 6. Per germline, CDR1 SGDLS and CDR2 YYNGEE. CDR3 DNA sequence: TGTGCCAGCAGCGTAGTTCGGGAGGCGGACACAGATACGCAGTATTTT. Its protein is CASSVVREADTDTQYF.

The chain recombines TRBV11-2 with TRBJ2-2; D may match TRBD1 or TRBD2 (5 bases each). Germline lookup yields CDR1 SGHAT and CDR2 FQNNGV. This CDR3 is 14 amino acids long. Between the trimmed V and J ends, which lost 7 bases and 3 bases, there was a span of 12 bases. CDR3 loop: CASIHGTYTGELFF. DNA for the CDR3: TGTGCCAGCATTCACGGGACGTACACCGGGGAGCTGTTTTTT.

The rearrangement links TRBV9 to TRBJ2-7, with D possibly TRBD2 on 6 matching bases. This CDR3 contains 15 residues. V lost 4 bases and J lost 2, with 16 bases in between. Germline V gene data show CDR1 as SGDLS and CDR2 as YYNGEE. The CDR3: CASSHGGAGTYEQYF. CDR3 DNA sequence: TGTGCCAGCAGCCACGGCGGGGCGGGAACCTACGAGCAGTACTTC.

The J gene is TRBJ2-7, the V gene TRBV5-1; no reliable D call. V lost 2 bases to trimming and J lost 4 bases, with 10 bases between them. CDR3 size: 13 residues. The germline V gene has CDR1 SGHRS and CDR2 YFSETQ. Written as DNA, the CDR3 is TGCGCCAGCAGCTTCGACATCACATACGAGCAGTACTTC. Amino acid sequence: CASSFDITYEQYF.

V gene TRBV11-1 combines with J gene TRBJ2-2; maybe TRBD1 (6 bases). The CDR3 sequence is 14 residues long. V lost 2 bases to trimming and J lost 3 bases, with 7 bases between them. The germline V gene has CDR1 SGHAT and CDR2 FQDESV (reference sequence). The CDR3 here is CASSLRQDTGELFF. The DNA for the CDR3 is TGTGCCAGCAGCTTACGACAGGACACCGGGGAGCTGTTTTTT.

In this sample, this clone turned up once. The gene calls are TRBV27 and TRBJ2-7, with 9 bases aligning to TRBD1. The ends lost 6 bases at V and 5 bases at J; junction bases unmatched: 5. Germline loops: CDR1 MNHEY, CDR2 SMNVEV (reference sequence). The CDR3 covers 13 residues. CDR3 DNA sequence: TGTGCCAGCAGCTGGGACAGGGTAAACGAGCAGTACTTC. This translates into CASSWDRVNEQYF.

The chain carries TRBV9 and TRBJ2-2, with 7 bases aligning to TRBD1. Germline trimming cut 3 bases from V and 1 base from J; bases unmatched to any gene: 12. CDR1 is SGDLS, CDR2 YYNGEE, per germline. The CDR3 extends over 18 amino acids. The CDR3 nucleotides are TGTGCCAGCAGCGAAGACGCACAGGGGCTGAAGAACACCGGGGAGCTGTTTTTT. Its protein is CASSEDAQGLKNTGELFF. Supplemented by reference TRBV9 and TRBJ2-2, the full variable domain reads DSGVTQTPKHLITATGQRVTLRCSPRSGDLSVYWYQQSLDQGLQFLIQYYNGEERAKGNILERFSAQQFPDLHSELNLSSLELGDSALYFCASSEDAQGLKNTGELFFGEGSRLTVL.

The chain joins TRBV19 to TRBJ1-1, with TRBD1 matching 7 bases. The CDR3 extends over 14 amino acids. V trimming: 5 bases; J trimming: 1 base; junction bases outside the gene matches: 4. Germline V gene lookup returns CDR1 LNHDA and CDR2 SQIVND (reference sequence). CDR3 coding DNA: TGTGCCAGTAGTCGGGACAGAGCGAACACTGAAGCTTTCTTT. Residues: CASSRDRANTEAFF.